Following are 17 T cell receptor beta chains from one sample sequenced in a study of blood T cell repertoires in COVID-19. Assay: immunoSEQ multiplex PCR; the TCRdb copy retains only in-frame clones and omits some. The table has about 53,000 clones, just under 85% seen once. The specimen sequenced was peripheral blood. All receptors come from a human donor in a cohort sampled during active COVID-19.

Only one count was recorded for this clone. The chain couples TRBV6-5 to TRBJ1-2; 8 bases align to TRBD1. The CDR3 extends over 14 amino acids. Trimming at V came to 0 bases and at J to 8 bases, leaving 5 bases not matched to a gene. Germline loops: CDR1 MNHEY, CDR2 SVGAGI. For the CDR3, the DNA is TGTGCCAGCAGTTACTCGATAGGGACAGGCGGCTACACCTTC. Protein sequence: CASSYSIGTGGYTF.

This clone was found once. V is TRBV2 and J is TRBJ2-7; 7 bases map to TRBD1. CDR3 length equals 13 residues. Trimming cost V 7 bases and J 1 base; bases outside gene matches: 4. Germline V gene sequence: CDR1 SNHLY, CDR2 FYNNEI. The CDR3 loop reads CASKQGESYEQYF. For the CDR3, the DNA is TGTGCCAGCAAGCAGGGGGAGTCCTACGAGCAGTACTTC.

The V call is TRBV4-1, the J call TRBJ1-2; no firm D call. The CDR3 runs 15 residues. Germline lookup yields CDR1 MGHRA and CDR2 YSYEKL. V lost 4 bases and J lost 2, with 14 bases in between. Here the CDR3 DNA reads TGCGCCAGCAGCCTGAGGGAGGCGGGGAACTATGGCTACACCTTC. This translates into CASSLREAGNYGYTF.

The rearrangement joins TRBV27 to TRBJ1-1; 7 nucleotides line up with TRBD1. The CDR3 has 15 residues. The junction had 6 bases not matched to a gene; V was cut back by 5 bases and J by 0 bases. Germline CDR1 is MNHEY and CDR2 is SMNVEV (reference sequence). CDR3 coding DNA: TGTGCCAGCAGTCCCGGGACAGTCATGAACACTGAAGCTTTCTTT. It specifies CASSPGTVMNTEAFF.

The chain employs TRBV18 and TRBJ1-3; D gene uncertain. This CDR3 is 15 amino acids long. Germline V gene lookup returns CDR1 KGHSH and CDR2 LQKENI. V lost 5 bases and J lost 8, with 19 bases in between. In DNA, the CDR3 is TGTGCCAGCTCAGAAAGGTTACCCACCGGGGACACCATATATTTT. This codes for CASSERLPTGDTIYF.

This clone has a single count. CDR3 nucleotides: TGTGCCAGCAGCTTAGGGGTTAGCGGGGGGAGGACAGATACGCAGTATTTT. Its translation is CASSLGVSGGRTDTQYF. J is TRBJ2-3 and V is TRBV7-2; 10 positions match TRBD2. This CDR3 is built from 17 residues. Germline V lookup: CDR1 SGHTA, CDR2 FQGNSA. Trimming took 1 base from V and 3 from J; bases not matched to a gene: 7.

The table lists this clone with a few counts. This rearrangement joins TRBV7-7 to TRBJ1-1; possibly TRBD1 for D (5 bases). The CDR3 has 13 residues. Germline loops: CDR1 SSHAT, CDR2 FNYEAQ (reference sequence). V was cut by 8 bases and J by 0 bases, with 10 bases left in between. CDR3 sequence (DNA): TGTGCCAGCGCCCAGGGTTTGAACACTGAAGCTTTCTTT. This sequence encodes CASAQGLNTEAFF.

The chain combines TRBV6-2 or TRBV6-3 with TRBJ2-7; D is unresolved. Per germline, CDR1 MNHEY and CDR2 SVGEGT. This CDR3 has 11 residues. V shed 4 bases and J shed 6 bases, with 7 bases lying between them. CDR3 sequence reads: CASSSAREQYF. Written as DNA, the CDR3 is TGTGCCAGCAGTTCTGCGCGCGAGCAGTACTTC.

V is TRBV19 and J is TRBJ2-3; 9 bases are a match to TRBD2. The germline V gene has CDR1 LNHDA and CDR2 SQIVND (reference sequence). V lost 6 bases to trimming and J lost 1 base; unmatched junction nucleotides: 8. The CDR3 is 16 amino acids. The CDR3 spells CASRTPQREGTDTQYF. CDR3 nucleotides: TGTGCCAGTAGAACCCCTCAGCGGGAGGGCACAGATACGCAGTATTTT.

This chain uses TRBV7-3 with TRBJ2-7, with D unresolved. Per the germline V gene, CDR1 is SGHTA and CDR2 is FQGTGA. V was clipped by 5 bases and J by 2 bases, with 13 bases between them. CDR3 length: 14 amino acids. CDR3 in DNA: TGTGCCAGCAGCACCGGGTCTTATCCCTACGAGCAGTACTTC. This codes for CASSTGSYPYEQYF.

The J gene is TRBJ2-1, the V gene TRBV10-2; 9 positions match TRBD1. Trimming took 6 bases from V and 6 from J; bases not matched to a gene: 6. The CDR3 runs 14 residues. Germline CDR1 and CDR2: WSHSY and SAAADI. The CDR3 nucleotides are TGCGCCAGCAGACCGGGACAGGGATTCAATGAGCAGTTCTTC. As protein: CASRPGQGFNEQFF.

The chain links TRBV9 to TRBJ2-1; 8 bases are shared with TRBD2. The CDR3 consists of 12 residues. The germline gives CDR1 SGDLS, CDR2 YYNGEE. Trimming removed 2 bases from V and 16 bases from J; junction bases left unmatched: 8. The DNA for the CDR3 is TGTGCCAGCAGCGTCAGCGGGGGTGAAGTATTCTTC. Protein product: CASSVSGGEVFF.

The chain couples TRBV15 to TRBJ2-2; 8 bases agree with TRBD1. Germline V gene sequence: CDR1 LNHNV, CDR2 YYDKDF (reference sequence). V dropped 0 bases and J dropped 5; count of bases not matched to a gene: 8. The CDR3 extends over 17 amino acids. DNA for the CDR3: TGTGCCACCAGCAGAGATGAGACAGGGGAATCGACCGGGGAGCTGTTTTTT. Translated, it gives CATSRDETGESTGELFF.

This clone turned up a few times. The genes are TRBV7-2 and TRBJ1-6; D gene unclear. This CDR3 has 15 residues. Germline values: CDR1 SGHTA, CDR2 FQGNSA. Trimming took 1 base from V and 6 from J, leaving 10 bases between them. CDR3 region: CASSLDGLTNSPLHF. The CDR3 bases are TGTGCCAGCAGCTTAGACGGACTTACTAATTCACCCCTCCACTTT.

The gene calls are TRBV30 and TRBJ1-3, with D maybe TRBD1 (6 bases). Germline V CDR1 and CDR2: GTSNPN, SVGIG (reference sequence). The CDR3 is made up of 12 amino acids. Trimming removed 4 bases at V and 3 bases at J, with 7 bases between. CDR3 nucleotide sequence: TGTGCCTGGAAGGGGGTTGGAAACACCATATATTTT. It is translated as CAWKGVGNTIYF.

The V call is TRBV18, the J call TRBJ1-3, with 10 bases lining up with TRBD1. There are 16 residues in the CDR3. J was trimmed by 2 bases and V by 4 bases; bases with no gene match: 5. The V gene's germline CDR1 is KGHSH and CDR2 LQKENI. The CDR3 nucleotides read TGTGCCAGCTCACAGAGACAGGGGGCTGCTGGAAACACCATATATTTT. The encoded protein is CASSQRQGAAGNTIYF.

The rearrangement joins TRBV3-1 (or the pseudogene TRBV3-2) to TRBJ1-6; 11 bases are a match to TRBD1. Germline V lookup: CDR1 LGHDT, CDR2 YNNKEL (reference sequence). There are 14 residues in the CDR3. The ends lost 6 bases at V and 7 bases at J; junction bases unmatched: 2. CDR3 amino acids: CASSRTGGNSPLHF. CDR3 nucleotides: TGTGCCAGCAGTCGGACAGGGGGCAATTCACCCCTCCACTTT.